The rows below give T cell receptor beta chains drawn from one sample of a study of blood T cell repertoires in COVID-19. Here immunoSEQ multiplex PCR was the method, and the copy in TCRdb shows in-frame clones only, minus some. The repertoire holds around 500,000 clones, roughly 90% seen once, with around 1.9% in the top ten. The sequencing input was PBMCs or T cells enriched from blood (not recorded which). Every receptor here comes from a woman in her 40s who had recovered from COVID-19. Each CDR3 is given with its conserved first and last residue. The order of the fields is V gene, CDR3 protein.

TRBV24-1	CATSDYRTEAFF
TRBV7-8	CASSSGLAGALATYNEQFF
TRBV7-9	CASSPNRDRGTDTQYF
TRBV2	CASSQRPHGDTQYF
TRBV30	CAWERSNVLTF
TRBV9	CASSAPTVRVTEAFF
TRBV5-6	CASSLAPGGSYEQYF
TRBV5-3	CARSLDRAERNTEAFF
TRBV11-2	CASSPGTGGDQPQHF
TRBV7-8	CASSLGTALFETQYF
TRBV7-2	CASSERTGRTGTQYF
TRBV7-9	CASSSGYNGYTF
TRBV5-1	CASSFGILMTEAFF
TRBV19	CASSRGGLQNTEAFF
TRBV11-2	CASSLEGGLKHGYTF
TRBV11-3	CASSLESVNTGELFF
TRBV9	CASSGRGRNYGYTF
TRBV4-3	CASSQIAGGGDTQYF